This T cell receptor beta chain was observed in a study of blood T cell repertoires in COVID-19. Clones were read by immunoSEQ multiplex PCR, and TCRdb kept only the in-frame ones, dropping some. The repertoire includes some 200,000 clones, 88% of them detected once, and roughly 2.5% sits in the top ten. Trimming took 0 bases from V and 6 from J, leaving 17 bases between them. Germline CDR1 and CDR2: WSHSY and SAAADI. This CDR3 contains 16 residues. The genes are TRBV10-2 and TRBJ2-5, with unresolved D. Sequenced: PBMCs or T cells enriched from blood (not recorded which). This sequence was found in a woman in her thirties who had recovered from COVID-19. The CDR3 reads CASSESMGAGRKTQYF. DNA of the CDR3: TGCGCCAGCAGTGAGTCGATGGGCGCAGGCAGGAAGACCCAGTACTTC.